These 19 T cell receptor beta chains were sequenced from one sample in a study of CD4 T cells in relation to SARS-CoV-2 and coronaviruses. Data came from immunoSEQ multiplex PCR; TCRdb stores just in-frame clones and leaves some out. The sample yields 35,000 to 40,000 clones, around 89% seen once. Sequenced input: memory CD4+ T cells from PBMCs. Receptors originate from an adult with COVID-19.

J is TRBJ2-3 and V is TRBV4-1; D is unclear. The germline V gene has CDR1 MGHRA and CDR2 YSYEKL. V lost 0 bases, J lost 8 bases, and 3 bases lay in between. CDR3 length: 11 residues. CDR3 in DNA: TGCGCCAGCAGCCAAGATCTTACGCAGTATTTT. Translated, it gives CASSQDLTQYF.

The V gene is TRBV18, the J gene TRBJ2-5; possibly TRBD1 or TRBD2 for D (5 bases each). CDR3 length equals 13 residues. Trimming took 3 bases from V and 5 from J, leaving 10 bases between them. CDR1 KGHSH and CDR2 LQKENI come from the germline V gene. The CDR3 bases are TGTGCCAGCTCACCGGGACCGTCGGAGACCCAGTACTTC. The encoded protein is CASSPGPSETQYF.

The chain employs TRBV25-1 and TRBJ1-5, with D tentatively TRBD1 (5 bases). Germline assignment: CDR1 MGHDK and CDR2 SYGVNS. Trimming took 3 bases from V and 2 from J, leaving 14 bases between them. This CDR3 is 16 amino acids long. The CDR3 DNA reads TGTGCCAGCAGTGAGCGGACATCCAGGGGCAATCAGCCCCAGCATTTT. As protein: CASSERTSRGNQPQHF.

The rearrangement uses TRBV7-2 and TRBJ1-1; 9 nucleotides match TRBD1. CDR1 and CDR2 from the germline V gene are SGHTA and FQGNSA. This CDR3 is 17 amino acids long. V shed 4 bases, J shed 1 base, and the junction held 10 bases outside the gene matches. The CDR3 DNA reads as TGTGCCAGCAGCTCTACCTGGGACAGGGTCCAGAACACTGAAGCTTTCTTT. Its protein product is CASSSTWDRVQNTEAFF. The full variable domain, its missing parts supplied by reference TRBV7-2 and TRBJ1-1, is GAGVSQSPSNKVTEKGKDVELRCDPISGHTALYWYRQSLGQGLEFLIYFQGNSAPDKSGLPSDRFSAERTGGSVSTLTIQRTQQEDSAVYLCASSSTWDRVQNTEAFFGQGTRLTVV.

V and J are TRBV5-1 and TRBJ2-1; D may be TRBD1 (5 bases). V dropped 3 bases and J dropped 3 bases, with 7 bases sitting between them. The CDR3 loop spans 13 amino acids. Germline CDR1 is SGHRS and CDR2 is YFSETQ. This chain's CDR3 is CASSSDNYNEQFF. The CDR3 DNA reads TGCGCCAGCAGCTCGGACAACTACAATGAGCAGTTCTTC.

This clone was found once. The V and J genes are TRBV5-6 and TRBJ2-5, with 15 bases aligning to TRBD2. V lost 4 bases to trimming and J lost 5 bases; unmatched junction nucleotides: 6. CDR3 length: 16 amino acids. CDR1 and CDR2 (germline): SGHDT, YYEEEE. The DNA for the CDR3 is TGTGCCAGCAGCCCAGGACTAGCGGGGGGGTTTGAGACCCAGTACTTC. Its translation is CASSPGLAGGFETQYF.

This CDR3 reads CAWTGRGSTDTQYF. CDR3 DNA: TGTGCCTGGACAGGCAGGGGGAGCACAGATACGCAGTATTTT. This chain links TRBV30 with TRBJ2-3; TRBD1 matches at 7 bases. The CDR3 consists of 14 residues. Germline V gene data show CDR1 as GTSNPN and CDR2 as SVGIG (reference sequence). With 4 bases clipped from V and 0 bases from J, the junction kept 4 bases outside the gene matches.

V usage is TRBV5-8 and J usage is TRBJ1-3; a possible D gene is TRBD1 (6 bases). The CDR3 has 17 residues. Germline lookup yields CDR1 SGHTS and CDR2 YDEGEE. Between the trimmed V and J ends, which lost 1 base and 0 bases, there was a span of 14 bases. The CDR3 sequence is CASSLIVATGSGNTIYF. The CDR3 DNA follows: TGTGCCAGCAGCTTGATTGTTGCGACAGGCTCTGGAAACACCATATATTTT.

The CDR3 DNA reads TGTGCCAGCAGTTTAGGCCAGGGGCGGGGCTACACCTTC. Encoded protein: CASSLGQGRGYTF. The rearrangement uses TRBV12-3 or TRBV12-4 and TRBJ1-2; weak D call: TRBD1 (6 bases). Trimming took 1 base from V and 8 from J, leaving 11 bases between them. The CDR3 length is 13 residues.

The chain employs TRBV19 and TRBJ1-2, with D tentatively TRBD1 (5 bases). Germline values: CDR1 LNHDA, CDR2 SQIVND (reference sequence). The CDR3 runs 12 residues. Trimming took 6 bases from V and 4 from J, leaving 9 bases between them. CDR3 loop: CASRDKIYGYTF. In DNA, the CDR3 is TGTGCCAGTAGGGACAAAATCTATGGCTACACCTTC.

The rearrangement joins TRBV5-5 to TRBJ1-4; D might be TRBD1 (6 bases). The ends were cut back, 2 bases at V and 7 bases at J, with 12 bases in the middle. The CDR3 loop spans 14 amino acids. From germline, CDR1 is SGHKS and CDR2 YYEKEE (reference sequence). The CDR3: CASSFTGRLEKLFF. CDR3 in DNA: TGTGCCAGCAGCTTTACAGGGAGGCTTGAAAAACTGTTTTTT.

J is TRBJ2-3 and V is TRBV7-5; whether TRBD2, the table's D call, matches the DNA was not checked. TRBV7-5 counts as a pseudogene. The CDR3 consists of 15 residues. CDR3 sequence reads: CARSSPAGSSDTQYF. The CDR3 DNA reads TGTGCCAGAAGCTCCCCAGCGGGGAGTTCAGATACGCAGTATTTT.

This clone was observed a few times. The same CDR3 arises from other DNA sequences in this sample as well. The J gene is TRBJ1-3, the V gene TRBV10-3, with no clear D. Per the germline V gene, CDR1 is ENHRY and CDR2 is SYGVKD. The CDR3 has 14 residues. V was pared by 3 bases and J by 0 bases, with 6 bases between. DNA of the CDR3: TGTGCCATCAGTGATGGAAGCTCTGGAAACACCATATATTTT. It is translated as CAISDGSSGNTIYF.

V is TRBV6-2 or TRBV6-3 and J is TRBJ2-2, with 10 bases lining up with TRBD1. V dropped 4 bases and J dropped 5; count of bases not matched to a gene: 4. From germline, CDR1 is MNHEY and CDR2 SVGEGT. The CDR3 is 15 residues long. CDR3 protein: CASSFPGQGTGELFF. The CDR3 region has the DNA TGTGCCAGCAGTTTCCCGGGACAGGGGACCGGGGAGCTGTTTTTT.

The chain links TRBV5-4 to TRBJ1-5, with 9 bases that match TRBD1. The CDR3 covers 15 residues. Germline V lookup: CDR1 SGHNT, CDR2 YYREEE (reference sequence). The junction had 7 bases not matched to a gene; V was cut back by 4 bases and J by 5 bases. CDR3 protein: CASSPGQGSHQPQHF. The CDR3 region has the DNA TGTGCCAGCAGCCCAGGACAGGGGTCACATCAGCCCCAGCATTTT.

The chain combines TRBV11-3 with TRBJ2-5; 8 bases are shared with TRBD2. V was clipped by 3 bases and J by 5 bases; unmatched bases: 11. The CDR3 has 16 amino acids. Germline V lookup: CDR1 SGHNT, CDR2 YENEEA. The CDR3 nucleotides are TGTGCCAGCAGCTTCGGCGGGGGGACGTCCGTGGAGACCCAGTACTTC. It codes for CASSFGGGTSVETQYF.

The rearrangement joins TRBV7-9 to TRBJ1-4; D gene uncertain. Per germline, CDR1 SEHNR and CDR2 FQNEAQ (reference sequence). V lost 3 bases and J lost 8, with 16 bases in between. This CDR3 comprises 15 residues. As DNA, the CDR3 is TGTGCCAGCAGCTTTGGCCTCGCAGATGAAGAAAAACTGTTTTTT. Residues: CASSFGLADEEKLFF.

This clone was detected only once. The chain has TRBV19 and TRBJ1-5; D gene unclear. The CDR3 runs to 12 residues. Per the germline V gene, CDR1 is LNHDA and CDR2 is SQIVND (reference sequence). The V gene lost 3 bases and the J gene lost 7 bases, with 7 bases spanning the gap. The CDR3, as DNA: TGTGCCAGTAGTATCCCTTTCCAGCCCCAGCATTTT. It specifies CASSIPFQPQHF.

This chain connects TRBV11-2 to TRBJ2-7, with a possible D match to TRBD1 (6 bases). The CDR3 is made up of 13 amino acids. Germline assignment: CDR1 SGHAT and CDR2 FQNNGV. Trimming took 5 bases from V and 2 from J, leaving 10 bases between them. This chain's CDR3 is CASSRTETYEQYF. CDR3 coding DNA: TGTGCCAGCAGCCGGACAGAGACCTACGAGCAGTACTTC.